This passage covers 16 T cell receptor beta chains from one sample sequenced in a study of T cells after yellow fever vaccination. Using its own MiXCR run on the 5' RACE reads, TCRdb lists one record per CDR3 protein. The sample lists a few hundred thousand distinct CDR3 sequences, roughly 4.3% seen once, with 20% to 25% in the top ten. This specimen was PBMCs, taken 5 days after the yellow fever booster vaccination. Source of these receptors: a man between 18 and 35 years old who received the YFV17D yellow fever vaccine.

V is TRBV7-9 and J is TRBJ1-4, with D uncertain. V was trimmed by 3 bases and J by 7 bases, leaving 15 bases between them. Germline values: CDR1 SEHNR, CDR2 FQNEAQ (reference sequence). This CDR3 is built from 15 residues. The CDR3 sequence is CASSFGLRSGEKLFF. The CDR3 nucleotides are TGTGCCAGCAGCTTCGGTTTGCGGTCCGGTGAAAAACTGTTTTTT.

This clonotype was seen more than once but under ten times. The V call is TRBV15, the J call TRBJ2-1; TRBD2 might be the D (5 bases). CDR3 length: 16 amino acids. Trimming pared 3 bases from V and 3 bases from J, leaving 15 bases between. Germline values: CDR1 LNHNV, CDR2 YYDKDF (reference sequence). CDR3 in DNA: TGTGCCACCAGCAGGGGCCCCGGCGAGGGCTACAATGAGCAGTTCTTC. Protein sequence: CATSRGPGEGYNEQFF.

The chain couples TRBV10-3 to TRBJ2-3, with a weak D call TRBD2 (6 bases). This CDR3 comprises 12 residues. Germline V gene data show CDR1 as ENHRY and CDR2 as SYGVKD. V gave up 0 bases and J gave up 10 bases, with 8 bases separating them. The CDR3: CAISESGGAQYF. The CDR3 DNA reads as TGTGCCATCAGTGAGTCGGGGGGTGCGCAGTATTTT.

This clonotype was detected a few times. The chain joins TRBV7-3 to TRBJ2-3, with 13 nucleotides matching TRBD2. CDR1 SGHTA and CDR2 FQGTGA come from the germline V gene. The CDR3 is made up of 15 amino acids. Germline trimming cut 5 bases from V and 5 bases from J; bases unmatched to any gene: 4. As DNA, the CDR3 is TGTGCCAGCAGCACTAGCGGGGGGGTTGTAGATACGCAGTATTTT. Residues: CASSTSGGVVDTQYF.

The CDR3 DNA reads TGTGCCAGCACCAGGGACCTCGCTTACGAGCAGTACTTC. Its translation is CASTRDLAYEQYF. This chain connects TRBV6-6 to TRBJ2-7; D is possibly TRBD1 or TRBD2 (5 bases each). CDR1 MNHNY and CDR2 SVGAGI come from the germline V gene (reference sequence). The length of the CDR3 is 13 residues. V lost 7 bases, J lost 4 bases, and 14 bases lay in between.

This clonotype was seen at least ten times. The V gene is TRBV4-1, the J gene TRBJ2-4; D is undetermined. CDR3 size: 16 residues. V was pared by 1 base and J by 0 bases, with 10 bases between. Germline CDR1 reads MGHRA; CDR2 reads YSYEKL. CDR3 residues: CASSQVSKEAKNIQYF. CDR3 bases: TGCGCCAGCAGCCAAGTTTCGAAAGAAGCCAAAAACATTCAGTACTTC.

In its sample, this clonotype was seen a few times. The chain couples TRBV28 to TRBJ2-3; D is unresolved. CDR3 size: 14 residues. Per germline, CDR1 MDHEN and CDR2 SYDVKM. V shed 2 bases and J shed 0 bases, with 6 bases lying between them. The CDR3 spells CASSLEPSTDTQYF. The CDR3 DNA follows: TGTGCCAGCAGTTTAGAACCCAGCACAGATACGCAGTATTTT.

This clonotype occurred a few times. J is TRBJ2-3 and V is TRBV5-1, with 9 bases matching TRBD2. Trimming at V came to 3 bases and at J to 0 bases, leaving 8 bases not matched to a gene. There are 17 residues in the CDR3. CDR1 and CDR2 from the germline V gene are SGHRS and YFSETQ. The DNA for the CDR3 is TGCGCCAGCAGCTCTAGGGCGACTAGCGGTAGCACAGATACGCAGTATTTT. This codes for CASSSRATSGSTDTQYF.

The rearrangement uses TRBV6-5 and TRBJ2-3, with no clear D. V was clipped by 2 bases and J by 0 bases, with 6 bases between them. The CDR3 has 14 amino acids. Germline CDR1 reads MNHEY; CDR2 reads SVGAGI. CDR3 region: CASSYLQSTDTQYF. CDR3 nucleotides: TGTGCCAGCAGTTACCTCCAGAGCACAGATACGCAGTATTTT.

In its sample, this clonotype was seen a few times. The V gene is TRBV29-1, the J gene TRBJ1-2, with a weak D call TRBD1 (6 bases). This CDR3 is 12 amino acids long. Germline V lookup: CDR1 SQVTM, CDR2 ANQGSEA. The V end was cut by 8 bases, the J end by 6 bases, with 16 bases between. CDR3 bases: TGCAGCACTTTATTCGAGGGGGATGGCTACACCTTC. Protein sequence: CSTLFEGDGYTF.

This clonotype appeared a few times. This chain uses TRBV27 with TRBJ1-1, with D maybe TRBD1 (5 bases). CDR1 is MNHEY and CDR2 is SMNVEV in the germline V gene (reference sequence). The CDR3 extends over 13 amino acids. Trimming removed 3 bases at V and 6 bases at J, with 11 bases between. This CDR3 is CASSLFGGAEAFF. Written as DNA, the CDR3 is TGTGCCAGCAGTTTGTTTGGGGGGGCTGAAGCTTTCTTT.

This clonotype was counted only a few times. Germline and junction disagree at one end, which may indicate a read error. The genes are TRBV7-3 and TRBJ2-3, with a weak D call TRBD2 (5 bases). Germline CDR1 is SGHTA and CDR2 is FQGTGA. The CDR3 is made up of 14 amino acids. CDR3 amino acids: CASSLMGSKDTQYF. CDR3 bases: TGTGCCAGCAGCTTAATGGGGAGCAAAGATACGCAGTATTTT.

The chain's CDR3 is CASRTGAGNTIYF. For the CDR3, the DNA is TGTGCCAGTCGCACCGGGGCTGGAAACACCATATATTTT. J is TRBJ1-3 and V is TRBV19; D gene ambiguous. Germline loops: CDR1 LNHDA, CDR2 SQIVND (reference sequence). V was clipped by 8 bases and J by 2 bases, with 10 bases between them. The CDR3 length is 13 residues.

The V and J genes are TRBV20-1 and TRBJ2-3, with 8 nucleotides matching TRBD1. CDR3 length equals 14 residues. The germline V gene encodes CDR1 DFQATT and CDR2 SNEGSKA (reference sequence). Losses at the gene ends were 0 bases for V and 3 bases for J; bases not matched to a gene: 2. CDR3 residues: CSARDRTGTDTQYF. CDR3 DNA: TGCAGTGCTAGAGACCGGACAGGGACAGATACGCAGTATTTT.

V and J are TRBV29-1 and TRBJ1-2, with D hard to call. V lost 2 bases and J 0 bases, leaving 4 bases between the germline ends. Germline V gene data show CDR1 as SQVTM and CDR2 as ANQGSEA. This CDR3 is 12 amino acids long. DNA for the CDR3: TGCAGCGTTGAACCGGCTAACTATGGCTACACCTTC. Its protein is CSVEPANYGYTF.

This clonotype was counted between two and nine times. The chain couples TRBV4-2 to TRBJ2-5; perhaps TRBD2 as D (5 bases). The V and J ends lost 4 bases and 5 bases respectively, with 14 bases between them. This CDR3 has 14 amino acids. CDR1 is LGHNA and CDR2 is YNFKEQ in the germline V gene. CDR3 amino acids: CASSPDGLAETQYF. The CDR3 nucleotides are TGTGCCAGCAGCCCCGACGGGTTAGCGGAGACCCAGTACTTC.